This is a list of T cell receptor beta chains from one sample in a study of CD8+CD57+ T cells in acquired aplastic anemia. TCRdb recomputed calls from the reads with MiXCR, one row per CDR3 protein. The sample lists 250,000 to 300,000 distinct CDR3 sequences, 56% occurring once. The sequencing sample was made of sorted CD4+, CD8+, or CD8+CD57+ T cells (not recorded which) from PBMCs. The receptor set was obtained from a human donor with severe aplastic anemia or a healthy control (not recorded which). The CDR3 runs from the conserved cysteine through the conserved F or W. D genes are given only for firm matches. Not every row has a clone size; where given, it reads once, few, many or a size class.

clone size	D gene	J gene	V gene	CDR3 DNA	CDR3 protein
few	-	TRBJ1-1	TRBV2	TGTGCCAGACAAGGGCAGGGCACTGAAGCTTTCTTT	CARQGQGTEAFF
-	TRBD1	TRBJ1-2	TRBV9	TGTGCCAGCAGCGGGCGGGACAGGGGAGTGTATGGCTACACCTTC	CASSGRDRGVYGYTF
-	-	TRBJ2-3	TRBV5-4	TGTGCCAGCACCCTAGGGGGGGGCCGGTACAATGAGCAGTATTTT	CASTLGGGRYNEQYF
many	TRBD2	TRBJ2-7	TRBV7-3	TGTGCCAGCAGCCCCGGGGGACTAGCGGGGATAAACGAGCAGTACTTC	CASSPGGLAGINEQYF
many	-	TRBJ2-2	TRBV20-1	TGCAGTGCTAGTAGGCAGGGCCTCCGGGAGCTGTTTTTT	CSASRQGLRELFF
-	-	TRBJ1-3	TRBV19	TGTGCCAGTCAGAACTCAGCTGGAAACACCATATATTTT	CASQNSAGNTIYF
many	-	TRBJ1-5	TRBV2	TGTGCCAGCAGTGTTTCCTGGATGGGTAGTCAGCCCCAGCATTTT	CASSVSWMGSQPQHF
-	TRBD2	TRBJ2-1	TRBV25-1	TGTGCCAGCAGTGAATTGGGTAGCGGGACCTACAATGAGCAGTTCTTC	CASSELGSGTYNEQFF
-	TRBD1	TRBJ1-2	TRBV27	TGTGCCAGCAGTACAACACAGGGGGCAGGCGGCTACACCTTC	CASSTTQGAGGYTF
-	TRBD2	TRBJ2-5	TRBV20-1	TGCAGTGCTAGAGATACTAGCGGCAGCCGGGGGACCCAGTACTTC	CSARDTSGSRGTQYF
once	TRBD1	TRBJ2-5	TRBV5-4	TGTGCCAGCAGCCCAGGGGGACAACTACAAGAGACCCAGTACTTC	CASSPGGQLQETQYF
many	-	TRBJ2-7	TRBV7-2	TGTGCCAGCAGCTTGAGGGAGGGGGCTCGGAACTACGAGCAGTACTTC	CASSLREGARNYEQYF
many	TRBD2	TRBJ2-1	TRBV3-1	TGTGCCAGCAGCCAAACTAGCGGGGTCGAGCAGTTCTTC	CASSQTSGVEQFF
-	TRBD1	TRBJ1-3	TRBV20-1	TGCAGTGCGATGGGACAGAAGTCTGGAAACACCATATATTTT	CSAMGQKSGNTIYF
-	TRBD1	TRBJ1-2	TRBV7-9	TGTGCCAGCAGCCCAGGGACAGGGGGCGGCTATGGCTACACCTTC	CASSPGTGGGYGYTF
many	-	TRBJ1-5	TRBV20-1	TGCAGTGTCCGACGGGGGTGGGATCAGCCCCAGCATTTT	CSVRRGWDQPQHF
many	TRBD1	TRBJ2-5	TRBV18	TGTGCCAGCTCACCACCTAACAGGGGACGTGAGACCCAGTACTTC	CASSPPNRGRETQYF
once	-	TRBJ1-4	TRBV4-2	TGTGCCAGCAGCTTCAGGGGTATTGAAAAACTGCTTTTT	CASSFRGIEKLLF
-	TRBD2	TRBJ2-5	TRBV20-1	TGCAGTGCCACGTTGGGGATAGCGGGAGGAGAGACCCAGTACTTC	CSATLGIAGGETQYF
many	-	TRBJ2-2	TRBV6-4	TGTGCCAGCAGTGACTCTTGGGGCACCGGGGAGCTGTTTTTT	CASSDSWGTGELFF
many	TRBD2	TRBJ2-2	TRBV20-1	TGCAGTGCATCGAGACTAGCGGGGGGGGGTACCGGGGAGCTGTTTTTT	CSASRLAGGGTGELFF
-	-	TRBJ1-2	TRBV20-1	TGCAGTGCTAAGGACTGGCGCTATGGCTACACCTTC	CSAKDWRYGYTF
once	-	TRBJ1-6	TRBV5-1	TGCGCCAGTAGCGCGAAAGACGGGGGGACTCATTCACCCCTCCACTTT	CASSAKDGGTHSPLHF
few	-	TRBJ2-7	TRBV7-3	TGTGCCAGCAGCAACCCAGGAAGGGAGAACGAGCAGTACTTC	CASSNPGRENEQYF